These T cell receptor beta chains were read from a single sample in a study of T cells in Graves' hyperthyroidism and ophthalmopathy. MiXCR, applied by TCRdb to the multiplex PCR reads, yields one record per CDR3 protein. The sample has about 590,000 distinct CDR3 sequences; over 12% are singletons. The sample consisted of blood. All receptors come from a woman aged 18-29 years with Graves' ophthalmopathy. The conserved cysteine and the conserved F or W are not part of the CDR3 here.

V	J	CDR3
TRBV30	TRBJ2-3	AWGVGDYTDTQY
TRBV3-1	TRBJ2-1	ASSQEVGAGAYNEQF
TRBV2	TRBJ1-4	ASRPTGNEKLF
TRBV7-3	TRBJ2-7	ASSPKREAWYEQY
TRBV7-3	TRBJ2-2	ASSLWPKGREGTGELF
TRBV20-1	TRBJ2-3	SARDGPGLYTDTQY
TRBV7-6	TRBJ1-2	ASSLGPGGNYGYT
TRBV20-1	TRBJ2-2	SARILAGAFLSGELF
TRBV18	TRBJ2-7	ASSPQGPSSSSYEQY
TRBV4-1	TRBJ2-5	ASSQYHRETQY
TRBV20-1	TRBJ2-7	SARDWRSGDFSYEQY